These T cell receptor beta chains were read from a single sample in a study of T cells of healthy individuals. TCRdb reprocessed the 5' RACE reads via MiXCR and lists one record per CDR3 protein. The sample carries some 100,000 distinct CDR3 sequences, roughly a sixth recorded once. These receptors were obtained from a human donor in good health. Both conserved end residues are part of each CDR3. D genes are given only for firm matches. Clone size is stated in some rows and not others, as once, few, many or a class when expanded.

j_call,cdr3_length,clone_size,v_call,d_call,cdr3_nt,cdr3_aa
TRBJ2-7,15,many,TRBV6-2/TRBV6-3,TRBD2,TGTGCCAGCAGTTACACCGGACTAGTTACCTACGAGCAGTACTTC,CASSYTGLVTYEQYF
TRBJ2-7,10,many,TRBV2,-,TGTGCCAGCAGGGAATACGAGCAGTACTTC,CASREYEQYF
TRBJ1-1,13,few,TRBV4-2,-,TGTGCCAGCAGCCCCCCTAGGAACACTGAAGCTTTCTTT,CASSPPRNTEAFF
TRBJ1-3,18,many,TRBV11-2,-,TGTGCCAGCAGCTTAGTATTCGGACCCAGAGGGTCTGGAAACACCATATATTTT,CASSLVFGPRGSGNTIYF
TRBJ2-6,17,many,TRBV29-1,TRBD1,TGCAGCGTCGTACCGGACAGGTTAAACTCTGGGGCCAACGTCCTGACTTTC,CSVVPDRLNSGANVLTF
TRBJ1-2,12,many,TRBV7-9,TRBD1,TGTGCCAGCAGCATCGGGACAGGACCTGAAAGATTC,CASSIGTGPERF
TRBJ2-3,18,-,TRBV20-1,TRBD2,TGCAGTGCTAGAGGGTTGTTGACTAGCGGGGCTCGCACAGATACGCAGTATTTT,CSARGLLTSGARTDTQYF
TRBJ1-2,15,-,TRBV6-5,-,TGTGCCAGCAGGGCTCCGGCGGAGACAAACTATGGCTACACCTTC,CASRAPAETNYGYTF
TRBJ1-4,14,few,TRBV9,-,TGTGCCAGCAGCGCCCCCCTGGAGGGGGAAAAACTGTTTTTT,CASSAPLEGEKLFF
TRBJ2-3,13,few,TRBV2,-,TGTGCCAGCGGGGGGACAGGCACAGATACGCAGTATTTT,CASGGTGTDTQYF
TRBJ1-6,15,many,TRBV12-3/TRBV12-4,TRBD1,TGTGCCAGCAGTTCCTACGACAGGGAGGATTCACCCCTCCACTTT,CASSSYDREDSPLHF
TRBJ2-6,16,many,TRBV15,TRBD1,TGTGCCACCAGCATAAACAGGGGCCCCGGGGCCAACGTCCTGACTTTC,CATSINRGPGANVLTF